These 27 T cell receptor beta chains came from one sample sequenced in a study of cytomegalovirus exposure and HLA in healthy donors. The PCR used 60 Vbeta and 13 Jbeta primers. Measured with immunoSEQ multiplex PCR; TCRdb has only the in-frame clones, and not every one. Its listing shows roughly 58,000 clones. The sample taken for sequencing was PBMCs. The receptors shown here come from a woman between 50 and 59 years old in good health and CMV-seropositive.

The V call is TRBV7-6, the J call TRBJ2-7; 12 bases agree with TRBD1. The ends lost 4 bases at V and 3 bases at J; junction bases unmatched: 4. The CDR3 length is 15 residues. CDR1 and CDR2 from the germline V gene are SGHVS and FNYEAQ. CDR3 sequence (DNA): TGTGCCAGCAGCTCCGGGACAGGGGGCTACTACGAGCAGTACTTC. Protein product: CASSSGTGGYYEQYF.

The chain employs TRBV10-2 and TRBJ1-5; weak D call: TRBD1 (6 bases). The CDR3 totals 14 residues. Trimming left V 5 bases short and J 5 bases short, with 13 bases between. The germline gives CDR1 WSHSY, CDR2 SAAADI. The CDR3 coding sequence is TGCGCCAGCAGTTCCCGGGACATCTATCAGCCCCAGCATTTT. It translates to CASSSRDIYQPQHF.

The rearrangement uses TRBV4-2 and TRBJ1-2; TRBD1 might be the D (5 bases). The CDR3 length is 14 residues. CDR1 and CDR2 (germline): LGHNA, YNFKEQ. Trimming took 3 bases from V and 8 from J, leaving 16 bases between them. The CDR3 DNA is TGTGCCAGCAGCCAGGGGCTGGGGTTCGGAGGCTACACCTTC. It encodes CASSQGLGFGGYTF.

The chain uses TRBV5-1 and TRBJ2-2, with 8 bases lining up with TRBD1. The CDR3 loop spans 17 amino acids. Germline-derived CDR1 and CDR2 are SGHRS and YFSETQ. The ends lost 1 base at V and 0 bases at J; junction bases unmatched: 5. This CDR3 is CASSLFPGQANTGELFF. In nucleotides, the CDR3 is TGCGCCAGCAGCTTGTTCCCGGGACAGGCGAACACCGGGGAGCTGTTTTTT.

The J gene is TRBJ2-7, the V gene TRBV9, with 8 nucleotides matching TRBD1. CDR3 length equals 17 residues. Germline-derived CDR1 and CDR2 are SGDLS and YYNGEE. J lost 3 bases, V lost 4 bases, and 15 bases had no gene match. CDR3 coding DNA: TGTGCCAGCAGCCCTCCCCCCGAGACAGGGGCGATCTACGAGCAGTACTTC. Translation: CASSPPPETGAIYEQYF.

The rearrangement uses TRBV25-1 and TRBJ1-2; 8 bases map to TRBD1. The CDR3 covers 16 residues. CDR1 and CDR2 (germline): MGHDK, SYGVNS. Trimming cost V 5 bases and J 5 bases; bases outside gene matches: 13. CDR3 bases: TGTGCCAGCAGTCCGCAGGGGGCTCTGGAGGTTTATGGCTACACCTTC. This translates into CASSPQGALEVYGYTF.

J is TRBJ2-5 and V is TRBV7-2; TRBD2 is a possible D gene (6 bases). CDR3 length equals 16 residues. V dropped 1 base and J dropped 6 bases, with 18 bases sitting between them. The germline V gene has CDR1 SGHTA and CDR2 FQGNSA. The chain's CDR3 is CASSLEGTRGVKTQYF. CDR3 DNA: TGTGCCAGCAGCTTAGAAGGGACTCGCGGGGTAAAGACCCAGTACTTC. Combining the CDR3 with reference TRBV7-2 and TRBJ2-5 gives the whole variable domain GAGVSQSPSNKVTEKGKDVELRCDPISGHTALYWYRQSLGQGLEFLIYFQGNSAPDKSGLPSDRFSAERTGGSVSTLTIQRTQQEDSAVYLCASSLEGTRGVKTQYFGPGTRLLVL.

The rearrangement joins TRBV5-1 to TRBJ2-3, with 13 bases identical to TRBD2. This CDR3 is 18 amino acids long. Losses at the gene ends were 4 bases for V and 3 bases for J; bases not matched to a gene: 11. Germline assignment: CDR1 SGHRS and CDR2 YFSETQ. Here the CDR3 DNA reads TGCGCCAGCAGCCCCGGACTAGCGGGAGTAAGGGGAACAGATACGCAGTATTTT. Protein sequence: CASSPGLAGVRGTDTQYF. Supplemented by reference TRBV5-1 and TRBJ2-3, the full variable domain reads KAGVTQTPRYLIKTRGQQVTLSCSPISGHRSVSWYQQTPGQGLQFLFEYFSETQRNKGNFPGRFSGRQFSNSRSEMNVSTLELGDSALYLCASSPGLAGVRGTDTQYFGPGTRLTVL.

The chain carries TRBV29-1 and TRBJ2-7; D is undetermined. The CDR3 loop spans 13 amino acids. V gave up 0 bases and J gave up 1 base, with 7 bases separating them. Germline-derived CDR1 and CDR2 are SQVTM and ANQGSEA. CDR3 nucleotides: TGCAGCGTTGAAGACAGCGAGTCCTACGAGCAGTACTTC. As protein: CSVEDSESYEQYF.

The genes are TRBV7-9 and TRBJ2-3, with D perhaps matching TRBD2 (7 bases). The V gene lost 11 bases and the J gene lost 2 bases, with 20 bases spanning the gap. Germline lookup yields CDR1 SEHNR and CDR2 FQNEAQ (reference sequence). CDR3 length: 15 residues. Here the CDR3 DNA reads TGTGCCTCCCAGATAGGGGGGGAGCTCACAGATACGCAGTATTTT. This translates into CASQIGGELTDTQYF.

The rearrangement links TRBV15 to TRBJ2-5; no definite D call. CDR1 LNHNV and CDR2 YYDKDF come from the germline V gene (reference sequence). Trimming removed 1 base from V and 1 base from J, with 4 bases in between. The CDR3 totals 13 residues. The CDR3 nucleotides are TGTGCCACCAGCAGAGGGCTCCAAGAGACCCAGTACTTC. It codes for CATSRGLQETQYF.

The rearrangement joins TRBV2 to TRBJ1-2; unclear D gene. The CDR3 is 14 residues long. Trimming cost V 6 bases and J 4 bases, with 15 bases left between them. Germline CDR1 reads SNHLY; CDR2 reads FYNNEI. CDR3: CASSPDREAYGYTF. In DNA, the CDR3 is TGTGCCAGCAGCCCCGATCGGGAGGCCTATGGCTACACCTTC.

The chain is built from TRBV5-5 and TRBJ2-1; 9 nucleotides line up with TRBD2. CDR3 length equals 16 residues. Germline lookup yields CDR1 SGHKS and CDR2 YYEKEE (reference sequence). Germline trimming cut 0 bases from V and 0 bases from J; bases unmatched to any gene: 1. The CDR3 protein is CASSLAGLASYNEQFF. The CDR3 DNA sequence: TGTGCCAGCAGCTTGGCGGGACTAGCCTCCTACAATGAGCAGTTCTTC.

The gene calls are TRBV19 and TRBJ2-3, with TRBD2 identical over 14 bases. Germline V gene lookup returns CDR1 LNHDA and CDR2 SQIVND (reference sequence). V shed 3 bases, J shed 6 bases, and the junction held 8 bases outside the gene matches. The CDR3 runs 17 residues. The CDR3 spells CASSILGLAGGSDTQYF. The CDR3 DNA reads as TGTGCCAGTAGTATCCTAGGACTAGCGGGGGGATCCGATACGCAGTATTTT.

CDR3 loop: CASSESGSGYEQYF. The CDR3 coding sequence is TGCGCCAGCAGTGAGAGCGGGAGCGGCTACGAGCAGTACTTC. The rearrangement joins TRBV10-1 to TRBJ2-7; 8 positions match TRBD2. With V trimmed by 2 bases and J by 3 bases, 3 bases remained unmatched. The germline V gene encodes CDR1 WNHNN and CDR2 SYGVQD (reference sequence). The CDR3 totals 14 residues.

The chain couples TRBV19 to TRBJ2-2; possibly TRBD2 for D (5 bases). This CDR3 comprises 14 residues. The germline gives CDR1 LNHDA, CDR2 SQIVND (reference sequence). Trimming stripped 3 bases from V and 3 bases from J, with 8 bases between. CDR3 sequence (DNA): TGTGCCAGTAGTATTTCGGGATACACCGGGGAGCTGTTTTTT. Amino acids: CASSISGYTGELFF.

This sequence joins TRBV30 and TRBJ2-3, with D hard to call. CDR3 size: 13 residues. CDR1 GTSNPN and CDR2 SVGIG come from the germline V gene (reference sequence). The V and J ends lost 0 bases and 6 bases respectively, with 10 bases between them. The CDR3 region has the DNA TGTGCCTGGAGTGTACTGTCCGCCGATACGCAGTATTTT. It encodes CAWSVLSADTQYF.

This chain links TRBV6-5 with TRBJ2-2; possible D gene TRBD2, 6 bases. CDR3 length: 15 residues. Germline CDR1 and CDR2: MNHEY and SVGAGI. Trimming shortened V by 2 bases and J by 6 bases, and 13 bases separated the two germline ends. CDR3 sequence (DNA): TGTGCCAGCAGTTACGCGGGGACTCTGCCCGGGGAGCTGTTTTTT. Encoded protein: CASSYAGTLPGELFF.

This sequence joins TRBV7-3 and TRBJ2-3; tentatively, D is TRBD2 (5 bases). The CDR3 is 13 residues long. CDR1 and CDR2 (germline): SGHTA, FQGTGA. V lost 2 bases, J lost 3 bases, and 6 bases lay in between. CDR3 sequence reads: CASSLGGTDTQYF. CDR3 nucleotides: TGTGCCAGCAGCTTAGGAGGAACAGATACGCAGTATTTT.

The chain combines TRBV27 with TRBJ2-1, with TRBD2 identical over 7 bases. Germline V CDR1 and CDR2: MNHEY, SMNVEV (reference sequence). V was clipped by 3 bases and J by 4 bases; unmatched bases: 6. There are 15 residues in the CDR3. The CDR3 sequence: CASSLVAGPYNEQFF. The CDR3 DNA follows: TGTGCCAGCAGTTTGGTAGCGGGCCCTTACAATGAGCAGTTCTTC.

The gene calls are TRBV7-8 and TRBJ1-1; no firm D call. Germline V gene lookup returns CDR1 SGHVS and CDR2 FQNEAQ. The V end was cut by 4 bases, the J end by 3 bases, with 12 bases between. The CDR3 loop spans 14 amino acids. The CDR3 protein is CASSSKEQHTEAFF. The CDR3 nucleotides are TGTGCCAGCAGCTCAAAAGAACAGCACACTGAAGCTTTCTTT.

This rearrangement joins TRBV27 to TRBJ2-2; TRBD2 matches at 9 bases. V trimming: 8 bases; J trimming: 6 bases; junction bases outside the gene matches: 7. This CDR3 region has 14 residues. Germline V CDR1 and CDR2: MNHEY, SMNVEV (reference sequence). The CDR3 coding sequence is TGTGCCAGCCACAGGGCGGGAGGGCCCGGGGAGCTGTTTTTT. Translated, it gives CASHRAGGPGELFF.

The chain joins TRBV30 to TRBJ2-5; 9 nucleotides match TRBD2. Germline-derived CDR1 and CDR2 are GTSNPN and SVGIG (reference sequence). The V gene end was trimmed by 0 bases and the J gene end by 4 bases; junction bases not matched to a gene: 6. This CDR3 is 15 amino acids long. CDR3 sequence: CAWSVPAGGGETQYF. CDR3 nucleotide sequence: TGTGCCTGGAGTGTACCAGCGGGAGGAGGAGAGACCCAGTACTTC.

The chain combines TRBV7-3 with TRBJ2-5; D possibly corresponds to TRBD2 (6 bases). V was clipped by 4 bases and J by 2 bases, with 23 bases between them. CDR1 SGHTA and CDR2 FQGTGA come from the germline V gene. The CDR3 contains 18 residues. The CDR3 sequence is CASSSKFRRSGRQETQYF. DNA for the CDR3: TGTGCCAGCAGCTCTAAATTCAGGCGCTCCGGGAGACAAGAGACCCAGTACTTC.

This chain uses TRBV7-8 with TRBJ2-1; 7 bases align to TRBD2. Germline V lookup: CDR1 SGHVS, CDR2 FQNEAQ. The CDR3 sequence is 16 residues long. The junction had 8 bases not matched to a gene; V was cut back by 3 bases and J by 3 bases. The CDR3 sequence: CASSFHSAGFYNEQFF. CDR3 bases: TGTGCCAGCAGCTTTCATTCAGCGGGATTCTACAATGAGCAGTTCTTC.

The chain carries TRBV11-2 and TRBJ2-2; no firm D call. V was pared by 4 bases and J by 6 bases, with 18 bases between. Germline V gene data show CDR1 as SGHAT and CDR2 as FQNNGV. The length of the CDR3 is 16 residues. CDR3 residues: CASSSRTGLEPGELFF. The DNA of the CDR3 is TGTGCCAGCAGCTCCAGAACTGGGCTCGAACCCGGGGAGCTGTTTTTT.

V and J are TRBV19 and TRBJ1-2; D is unresolved. V shed 7 bases and J shed 2 bases, with 14 bases lying between them. CDR1 and CDR2 from the germline V gene are LNHDA and SQIVND (reference sequence). The CDR3 is made up of 14 amino acids. CDR3 in amino acids: CASIRTAGNYGYTF. The DNA of the CDR3 is TGTGCCAGTATCCGAACGGCAGGAAACTATGGCTACACCTTC.